Listed below are T cell receptor beta chains from one sample, sequenced in a study of immune heterogeneity within non-small cell lung tumors. Via MiXCR, TCRdb re-called the multiplex PCR reads, giving one row per CDR3 protein. The sample carries 10,000 to 15,000 distinct CDR3 sequences, roughly 23% recorded once. Sequenced material: lung tumor tissue. The receptors shown here come from a man over 45 with non-small cell lung cancer. Both conserved end residues are part of each CDR3. Fields, in order: D gene, J gene, clone size, V gene, CDR3 DNA, CDR3 protein. D genes are given only for firm matches. Part of the rows lack a size; the others show once, few, many or a class for expanded clones.

d_call: -; j_call: TRBJ2-6; clone_size: many; v_call: TRBV27; cdr3_nt: TGTGCCAGCAGCCGACAGGCCCTGGCTGGGGCCAACGTCCTGACTTTC; cdr3_aa: CASSRQALAGANVLTF
d_call: -; j_call: TRBJ1-1; clone_size: few; v_call: TRBV9; cdr3_nt: TGTGCCAGCAGCGTATCGGGAACCACGGGTGAAGCTTTCTTT; cdr3_aa: CASSVSGTTGEAFF
d_call: -; j_call: TRBJ1-5; clone_size: many; v_call: TRBV7-2; cdr3_nt: TGTGCCAGCACCCTCCGACATTTT; cdr3_aa: CASTLRHF
d_call: -; j_call: TRBJ1-5; clone_size: many; v_call: TRBV28; cdr3_nt: TGTGCCAGCAGCTTCATCCTGGGACGGTATAGCAATCAGCCCCAGCATTTT; cdr3_aa: CASSFILGRYSNQPQHF
d_call: -; j_call: TRBJ2-2; clone_size: many; v_call: TRBV9; cdr3_nt: TGTGCCAGCAGCGGGACCCTGAACACCGGGGAGCTGTTTTTT; cdr3_aa: CASSGTLNTGELFF
d_call: TRBD1; j_call: TRBJ2-2; clone_size: medium-sized; v_call: TRBV19; cdr3_nt: TGTGCCACCCGACAGGGGTTCACCGGGGAGCTGTTTTTT; cdr3_aa: CATRQGFTGELFF
d_call: -; j_call: TRBJ1-3; clone_size: many; v_call: TRBV18; cdr3_nt: TGTGCCAGCTCACCACCGGGGGACGCTGGAAACACCATATATTTT; cdr3_aa: CASSPPGDAGNTIYF
d_call: TRBD2; j_call: TRBJ2-3; clone_size: many; v_call: TRBV20-1; cdr3_nt: TGCAGTGCTAGACATCCCCCGGGACTAGCGGGGCTAAGCACAGATACGCAGTATTTT; cdr3_aa: CSARHPPGLAGLSTDTQYF
d_call: TRBD1; j_call: TRBJ1-5; clone_size: -; v_call: TRBV2; cdr3_nt: TGTGCCAGCAGTGAGTCAGGGGGCAATCAGCCCCCGCATTTT; cdr3_aa: CASSESGGNQPPHF
d_call: TRBD2; j_call: TRBJ2-1; clone_size: many; v_call: TRBV4-1; cdr3_nt: TGCGCCAGCAGCCAAACTAGCGGGAGTATGGGGTTCGATGAGCAGTTCTTC; cdr3_aa: CASSQTSGSMGFDEQFF
d_call: -; j_call: TRBJ2-1; clone_size: many; v_call: TRBV19; cdr3_nt: TGTGCCAGTAAGGTTCCTAGCGACTACAATGAGCAGTTCTTC; cdr3_aa: CASKVPSDYNEQFF
d_call: -; j_call: TRBJ2-3; clone_size: many; v_call: TRBV7-9; cdr3_nt: TGTGCCAGCAGCTTAGGGCCGGATACGCAGTATTTT; cdr3_aa: CASSLGPDTQYF
d_call: -; j_call: TRBJ2-1; clone_size: medium-sized; v_call: TRBV19; cdr3_nt: TGTGCCAGTAGTCGATCCGGCGAGGTTCCCTCTAATGAGCAGTTCTTC; cdr3_aa: CASSRSGEVPSNEQFF